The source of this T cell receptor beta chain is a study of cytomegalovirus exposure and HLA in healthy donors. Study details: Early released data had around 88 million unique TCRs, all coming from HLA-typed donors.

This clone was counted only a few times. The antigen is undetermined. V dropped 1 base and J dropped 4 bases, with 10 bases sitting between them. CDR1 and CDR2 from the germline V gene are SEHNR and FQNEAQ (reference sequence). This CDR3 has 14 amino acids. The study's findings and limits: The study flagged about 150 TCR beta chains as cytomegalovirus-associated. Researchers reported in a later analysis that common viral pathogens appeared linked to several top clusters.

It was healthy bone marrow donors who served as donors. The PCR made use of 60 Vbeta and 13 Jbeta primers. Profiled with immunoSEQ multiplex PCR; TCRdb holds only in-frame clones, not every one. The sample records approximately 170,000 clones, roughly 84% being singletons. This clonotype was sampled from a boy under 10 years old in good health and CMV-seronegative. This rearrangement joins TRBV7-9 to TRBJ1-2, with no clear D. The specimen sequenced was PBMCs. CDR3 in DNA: TGTGCCAGCAGCTTAGACCTGGGGAGCTATGGCTACACCTTC. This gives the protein CASSLDLGSYGYTF.